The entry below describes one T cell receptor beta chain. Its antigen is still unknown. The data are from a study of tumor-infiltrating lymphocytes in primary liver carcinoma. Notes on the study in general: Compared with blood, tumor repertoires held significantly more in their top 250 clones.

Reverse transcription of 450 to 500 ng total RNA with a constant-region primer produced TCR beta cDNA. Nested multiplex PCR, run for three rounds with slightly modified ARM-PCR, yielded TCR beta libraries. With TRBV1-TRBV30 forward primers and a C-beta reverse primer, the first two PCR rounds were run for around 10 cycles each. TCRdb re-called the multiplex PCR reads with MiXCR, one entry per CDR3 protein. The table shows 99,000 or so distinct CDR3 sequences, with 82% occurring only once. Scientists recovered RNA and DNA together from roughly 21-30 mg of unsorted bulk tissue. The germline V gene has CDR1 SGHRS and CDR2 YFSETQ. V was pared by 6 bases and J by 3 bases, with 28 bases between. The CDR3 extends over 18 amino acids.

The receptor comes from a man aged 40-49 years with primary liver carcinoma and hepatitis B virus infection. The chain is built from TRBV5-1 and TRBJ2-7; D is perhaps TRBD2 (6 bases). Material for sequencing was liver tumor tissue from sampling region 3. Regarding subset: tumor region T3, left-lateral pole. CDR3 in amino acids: CASNFRTTVTGGSYEQYF. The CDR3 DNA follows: TGCGCCAGCAACTTCAGGACTACCGTAACTGGGGGAAGCTACGAGCAGTACTTC.